This T cell receptor (beta chain) was identified in a study of molecular identifiers for immune sequencing clone quantification. This clonotype was counted a few times. The antigen is not known. The study, taken as a whole, reports: Underestimated sizes of highly expanded clones could result from identical TCR molecules that share a barcode.

TCRdb itself ran the PCR reads through MiXCR, one entry per CDR3 protein. The sample yields over 300,000 distinct CDR3 sequences, about 22% seen once. The TCR comes from a human donor in good health. Some libraries in this study had Jurkat cell RNA spiked in. The sequenced material came from naive CD8+ T cells from blood, with Jurkat cell RNA spiked in. Subset denoted: FACS-sorted CD8+CD4-CCR7+CD45RA+ naive T cells.

The CDR3 protein is CASSSGQGVSPLHF. For the CDR3, the DNA is TGTGCCAGCAGCTCTGGACAGGGAGTTTCACCCCTCCACTTT. This chain links TRBV7-9 with TRBJ1-6, with 8 nucleotides matching TRBD1. CDR3 length equals 14 residues. V shed 4 bases and J 9 bases; nucleotides not matched to a gene: 5. CDR1 and CDR2 (germline): SEHNR, FQNEAQ (reference sequence).